A selection of T cell receptor beta chains follows, all from one sample in a study of shared clonotypes between healthy human individuals. Some clones are missing from TCRdb's copy, which holds only in-frame ones; the method was immunoSEQ multiplex PCR. The sample holds fewer than 3 million clones, under 95% seen once. Sequenced input: naive CD4+ T cells from PBMCs. The source of these receptors is a man younger than 35 in good health. Some clones in this sample may be carry-over from other donors' samples. Each CDR3 is given with its conserved first and last residue. Size tells how often a clone was seen (once, few, many) or the class of an expanded clone, and some rows leave it out.

len: 13; j_gene: TRBJ1-4; abundance: .; v_gene: TRBV18; CDR3aa: CASSPTLHEKLFF
len: 16; j_gene: TRBJ2-5; abundance: .; v_gene: TRBV9; CDR3aa: CASSPMGTGWGETQYF
len: 15; j_gene: TRBJ2-5; abundance: .; v_gene: TRBV5-1; CDR3aa: CASSLVTARGETQYF
len: 16; j_gene: TRBJ2-2; abundance: .; v_gene: TRBV5-1; CDR3aa: CASSPGLAAGTGELFF
len: 13; j_gene: TRBJ1-2; abundance: .; v_gene: TRBV11-2; CDR3aa: CASSLAPTYGYTF
len: 13; j_gene: TRBJ1-2; abundance: once; v_gene: TRBV25-1; CDR3aa: CASSDPTDYGYTF
len: 15; j_gene: TRBJ1-4; abundance: .; v_gene: TRBV4-2; CDR3aa: CASSQAHRGNEKLFF
len: 15; j_gene: TRBJ1-1; abundance: .; v_gene: TRBV10-1; CDR3aa: CASSRGQPKNTEAFF
len: 15; j_gene: TRBJ1-4; abundance: .; v_gene: TRBV6-1; CDR3aa: CASSSTGGPNEKLFF
len: 14; j_gene: TRBJ1-2; abundance: .; v_gene: TRBV2; CDR3aa: CASSQGQGAYGYTF